These 11 T cell receptor beta chains originate from one sample sequenced in a study of blood T cell repertoires in COVID-19. Sequencing used immunoSEQ multiplex PCR; TCRdb keeps in-frame clones, though not all of them. The sample records about 210,000 clones, 80% to 90% being singletons. The sample consisted of peripheral blood. The receptors were gathered from a woman between 50 and 59 years old with acute or convalescent COVID-19.

This clone appeared a few times. The rearrangement uses TRBV24-1 and TRBJ1-1, with D possibly being TRBD1 (6 bases). Trimming cost V 4 bases and J 8 bases, with 13 bases left between them. The CDR3 has 13 amino acids. From germline, CDR1 is KGHDR and CDR2 SFDVKD. For the CDR3, the DNA is TGTGCCACCAGTGACGCGAACAGGGAAGAAGCTTTCTTT. This codes for CATSDANREEAFF.

The CDR3 sequence: CAIRRQGTDNEQFF. Written as DNA, the CDR3 is TGTGCCATCAGACGACAGGGTACTGATAATGAGCAGTTCTTC. The gene calls are TRBV10-3 and TRBJ2-1, with TRBD1 matching over 7 bases. The trim removed 6 bases at V and 7 bases at J, leaving 9 bases unmatched. Germline V gene sequence: CDR1 ENHRY, CDR2 SYGVKD. The CDR3 covers 14 residues.

The chain uses TRBV4-2 and TRBJ2-7, with TRBD1 matching 8 bases. The CDR3 has 15 residues. The ends lost 1 base at V and 6 bases at J; junction bases unmatched: 8. CDR1 is LGHNA and CDR2 is YNFKEQ in the germline V gene. CDR3 in amino acids: CASSQGDRQGGEQYF. In nucleotides, the CDR3 is TGTGCCAGCAGCCAAGGGGACAGGCAGGGCGGCGAGCAGTACTTC.

V is TRBV29-1 and J is TRBJ2-7; TRBD2 matches at 13 bases. Trimming took 1 base from V and 2 from J; bases not matched to a gene: 5. Germline CDR1 SQVTM, CDR2 ANQGSEA. This CDR3 is 16 amino acids long. For the CDR3, the DNA is TGCAGCGTTGAAGGACTAGCGGGAGGAACTACCTACGAGCAGTACTTC. This encodes CSVEGLAGGTTYEQYF.

The chain is built from TRBV6-7 and TRBJ2-7; 15 bases match TRBD2. TRBV6-7 is an ORF for which the function is uncertain. This CDR3 is built from 22 residues. V shed 4 bases and J 0 bases; nucleotides not matched to a gene: 19. The CDR3 region is CASSSTGPPGLAGGLSSYEQYF. The CDR3 region has the DNA TGTGCCAGCAGTTCGACTGGCCCACCGGGACTAGCGGGAGGCCTGAGCTCCTACGAGCAGTACTTC.

V is TRBV5-1 and J is TRBJ1-3, with a tentative D call TRBD1 (6 bases). The CDR3 length is 15 residues. V gave up 4 bases and J gave up 2 bases, with 13 bases separating them. The germline V gene has CDR1 SGHRS and CDR2 YFSETQ. The CDR3 is CASSNAGTTGNTIYF. For the CDR3, the DNA is TGCGCCAGCAGCAACGCCGGGACAACTGGAAACACCATATATTTT.

This chain uses TRBV9 with TRBJ2-7; TRBD2 aligns across 9 bases. Trimming cost V 7 bases and J 5 bases; bases outside gene matches: 4. From germline, CDR1 is SGDLS and CDR2 YYNGEE. CDR3 size: 12 residues. The CDR3, as DNA: TGTGCCAGCGCGGCTAGCGGGAACGAGCAGTACTTC. Translating it yields CASAASGNEQYF.

In this sample, this clone turned up a few times. The rearrangement uses TRBV27 and TRBJ2-7, with 8 positions matching TRBD1. Trimming cost V 5 bases and J 4 bases; bases outside gene matches: 13. Germline V gene lookup returns CDR1 MNHEY and CDR2 SMNVEV (reference sequence). This CDR3 has 16 residues. The CDR3 here is CASSPQDRVGVYEQYF. Here the CDR3 DNA reads TGTGCCAGCAGTCCCCAGGACAGGGTAGGGGTTTACGAGCAGTACTTC.

The chain couples TRBV7-2 to TRBJ1-6, with TRBD1 as a possible D gene (5 bases). Germline assignment: CDR1 SGHTA and CDR2 FQGNSA. Deletions cut 5 bases from V and 3 bases from J, with 14 bases between. The CDR3 extends over 16 amino acids. The CDR3 nucleotides read TGTGCCAGCAGCACGACACAGGTCATCTATAATTCACCCCTCCACTTT. The encoded protein is CASSTTQVIYNSPLHF.

This clone was observed a single time. The chain combines TRBV14 with TRBJ2-7; D is unresolved. In germline, CDR1 is SGHDN, CDR2 FVKESK. V was cut by 4 bases and J by 0 bases, with 16 bases left in between. CDR3 length: 16 amino acids. CDR3 in amino acids: CASSLPLGQSSYEQYF. The CDR3, as DNA: TGTGCCAGCAGCCTACCCTTGGGCCAGAGCTCCTACGAGCAGTACTTC.

This clone has just a few counts. The gene calls are TRBV3-1 (or the pseudogene TRBV3-2) and TRBJ1-3; D remains unclear. The CDR3 sequence is 15 residues long. Germline lookup yields CDR1 LGHDT and CDR2 YNNKEL (reference sequence). Deletions cut 0 bases from V and 3 bases from J, with 9 bases between. This chain's CDR3 is CASSQEGGYGNTIYF. The CDR3, as DNA: TGTGCCAGCAGCCAAGAAGGAGGATATGGAAACACCATATATTTT.